The source of this TCR beta chain is a study of Ad26.COV2.S vaccination and SARS-CoV-2 variants. About the study: Vaccine-arm donor from the placebo-controlled COV1001 Ad26.COV2.S trial. Administration of Ad26.COV2.S was intramuscular, either once or twice 56 days apart.

In the case of this clone: What it recognizes is unknown.

Germline CDR1 is ENHRY and CDR2 is SYGVKD. Trimming pared 0 bases from V and 5 bases from J, leaving 2 bases between. The CDR3 consists of 11 residues. Some clones are missing from TCRdb's copy, which holds only in-frame ones; the method was immunoSEQ multiplex PCR. The sample lists some 480,000 clones; 70% to 90% were seen once. Treatment meaning: around 19 received Ad26.COV2.S at low or high dose, single or two shots; several received placebo; per-sample allocation not given. Sampling was done on day 63 after the first vaccine or placebo injection. The vaccine antigen was prefusion-stabilized Wuhan SARS-CoV-2 spike. Study-wide results and limits: It was reported that spike-specific CD8+ and CD4+ T cell responses were substantially broad after vaccination.

The receptor was derived from a person between 18 and 60 years old who received the Ad26.COV2.S COVID-19 vaccine or a placebo. The chain employs TRBV10-3 and TRBJ2-7; no reliable D call. This material consisted of peripheral blood, taken in a trial of Ad26.COV2.S vaccine versus placebo. The CDR3 region has the DNA TGTGCCATCAGTGAGTCTCACGAGCAGTACTTC. As protein: CAISESHEQYF.